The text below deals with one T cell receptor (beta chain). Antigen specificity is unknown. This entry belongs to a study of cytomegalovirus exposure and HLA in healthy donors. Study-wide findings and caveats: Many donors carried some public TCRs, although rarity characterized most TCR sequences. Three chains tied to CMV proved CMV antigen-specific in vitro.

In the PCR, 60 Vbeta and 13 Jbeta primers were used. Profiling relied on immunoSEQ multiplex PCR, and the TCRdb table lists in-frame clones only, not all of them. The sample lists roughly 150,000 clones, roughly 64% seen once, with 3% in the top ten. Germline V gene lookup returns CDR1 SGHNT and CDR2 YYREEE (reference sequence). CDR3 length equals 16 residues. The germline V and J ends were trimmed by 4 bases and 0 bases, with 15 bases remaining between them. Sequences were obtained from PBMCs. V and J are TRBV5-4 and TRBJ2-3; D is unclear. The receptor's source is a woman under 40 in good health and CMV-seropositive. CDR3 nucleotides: TGTGCCAGCAGCCTTCAATCAATGAGTAGCACAGATACGCAGTATTTT. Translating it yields CASSLQSMSSTDTQYF.